Following are 13 T cell receptor beta chains from one sample sequenced in a study of shared clonotypes between healthy human individuals. The assay was immunoSEQ multiplex PCR, and TCRdb's table has in-frame clones only and misses some. In the table there are approximately 2.5 million clones, roughly 93% of which are singletons. The sample comprised naive CD4+ T cells from PBMCs. Documented subset: CD45RA+ positively selected. These receptors were taken from a man aged 18 to 29 in good health. Some clones in this sample may be carry-over from other donors' samples.

This sequence joins TRBV11-2 and TRBJ1-1, with D possibly being TRBD1 (5 bases). Trimming stripped 6 bases from V and 6 bases from J, with 14 bases between. This CDR3 is built from 13 residues. Germline CDR1 SGHAT, CDR2 FQNNGV. The CDR3 is CASSPGTEAEAFF. The CDR3 bases are TGTGCCAGCAGTCCCGGGACGGAGGCTGAAGCTTTCTTT.

The gene calls are TRBV28 and TRBJ2-3; 8 nucleotides align to TRBD2. Germline-derived CDR1 and CDR2 are MDHEN and SYDVKM. J gave up 2 bases and V 6 bases, and 10 bases lay outside the gene matches. The CDR3 length is 16 residues. The CDR3 DNA sequence: TGTGCCAGCAGCCACCCCGGAGCGGGGGACACAGATACGCAGTATTTT. It codes for CASSHPGAGDTDTQYF.

The rearrangement uses TRBV2 and TRBJ1-2, with 9 bases identical to TRBD1. The CDR3 consists of 14 residues. With 4 bases clipped from V and 4 bases from J, the junction kept 4 bases outside the gene matches. The germline CDR1 and CDR2 sequences are SNHLY and FYNNEI. The CDR3 coding sequence is TGTGCCAGCAGTGGGCGGGACAGGGCCTATGGCTACACCTTC. Translation: CASSGRDRAYGYTF.

The chain employs TRBV29-1 and TRBJ1-4; TRBD1 aligns across 8 bases. Germline lookup yields CDR1 SQVTM and CDR2 ANQGSEA. The CDR3 covers 14 residues. The V gene end was trimmed by 4 bases and the J gene end by 6 bases; junction bases not matched to a gene: 7. Here the CDR3 DNA reads TGCAGCGTTGCGCCAGGGGGCTGGGATGAAAAACTGTTTTTT. Encoded protein: CSVAPGGWDEKLFF.

CDR3 sequence: CASRHTVSMNTEAFF. The DNA of the CDR3 is TGTGCCAGCAGACACACCGTCTCCATGAACACTGAAGCTTTCTTT. The chain combines TRBV6-5 with TRBJ1-1; no clear D gene. Trimming cost V 6 bases and J 0 bases, with 14 bases left between them. The CDR3 runs 15 residues. In germline, CDR1 is MNHEY, CDR2 SVGAGI.

The rearrangement links TRBV4-1 to TRBJ1-2; possibly TRBD1 for D (6 bases). Germline V gives CDR1 MGHRA, CDR2 YSYEKL. The CDR3 is 16 amino acids. The V end lost 2 bases, the J end lost 4 bases, and 17 bases lay between the germline ends. CDR3 sequence (DNA): TGCGCCAGCAGCCAATCCGCCGCAGGGGCTGGCTATGGCTACACCTTC. Translating it yields CASSQSAAGAGYGYTF.

The V call is TRBV18, the J call TRBJ2-3; TRBD2 matches 14 bases. The V and J ends lost 4 bases and 6 bases, in that order; junction bases with no gene match: 6. In germline, CDR1 is KGHSH, CDR2 LQKENI. The CDR3 spans 16 residues. The CDR3 protein is CASSRGTSGSSDTQYF. Here the CDR3 DNA reads TGTGCCAGCTCACGGGGGACTAGCGGGAGTTCTGATACGCAGTATTTT.

The CDR3 DNA reads TGTGCCAGCAGTTACTCGCAGACTAGTGTTCAAGAGACCCAGTACTTC. Translated: CASSYSQTSVQETQYF. The V and J genes are TRBV6-6 and TRBJ2-5; a weak D match, TRBD2 (6 bases). Germline assignment: CDR1 MNHNY and CDR2 SVGAGI (reference sequence). This CDR3 contains 16 residues. Trimming pared 0 bases from V and 2 bases from J, leaving 13 bases between.

The chain carries TRBV7-6 and TRBJ1-1; D gene uncertain. The CDR3 spans 13 residues. With 0 bases removed from V and 8 bases from J, the gap between germline ends came to 10 bases. Germline assignment: CDR1 SGHVS and CDR2 FNYEAQ. As DNA, the CDR3 is TGTGCCAGCAGCTTAGCAGCAGGAGGAGAAGCTTTCTTT. Translating it yields CASSLAAGGEAFF.

This clone was observed once. This chain connects TRBV5-4 to TRBJ2-7; 10 nucleotides align to TRBD2. V lost 4 bases to trimming and J lost 6 bases; unmatched junction nucleotides: 10. CDR3 size: 15 residues. Germline V gene lookup returns CDR1 SGHNT and CDR2 YYREEE (reference sequence). The CDR3 nucleotides read TGTGCCAGCAGCCCCCCGCTAGCGGGAGCAAGCGAGCAGTACTTC. Translated, it gives CASSPPLAGASEQYF. The full variable domain, completed using reference TRBV5-4 and TRBJ2-7, is ETGVTQSPTHLIKTRGQQVTLRCSSQSGHNTVSWYQQALGQGPQFIFQYYREEENGRGNFPPRFSGLQFPNYSSELNVNALELDDSALYLCASSPPLAGASEQYFGPGTRLTVT.

The V and J genes are TRBV15 and TRBJ2-7; a weak D match, TRBD1 (6 bases). The ends were cut back, 0 bases at V and 7 bases at J, with 16 bases in the middle. The CDR3 loop spans 15 amino acids. The germline gives CDR1 LNHNV, CDR2 YYDKDF (reference sequence). In DNA form, the CDR3 reads TGTGCCACCAGCAGAGATCCAGGGGCGAGAGGGGAGCAGTACTTC. Protein sequence: CATSRDPGARGEQYF.

The chain uses TRBV10-3 and TRBJ2-6; D gene unclear. V was cut by 4 bases and J by 3 bases, with 7 bases left in between. In germline, CDR1 is ENHRY, CDR2 SYGVKD. The CDR3 consists of 14 residues. The CDR3 loop is CAISGSDGANVLTF. The CDR3 nucleotides read TGTGCCATCAGTGGGAGCGATGGGGCCAACGTCCTGACTTTC.

The CDR3 DNA follows: TGTGCCGGCCACAGGGTTGGCGGCTACACCTTC. Amino acid sequence: CAGHRVGGYTF. The chain links TRBV30 to TRBJ1-2; perhaps TRBD1 as D (6 bases). The germline V gene has CDR1 GTSNPN and CDR2 SVGIG (reference sequence). V was trimmed by 8 bases and J by 8 bases, leaving 15 bases between them. The CDR3 has 11 residues.